This TCR beta chain originates from a study of shared clonotypes between healthy human individuals. Overall study results and limits: Estimated richness values were generally larger in naive subsets than in memory subsets.

CD45RO negativity and positive selection for CCR7 defined naive CD8 cells, a population that excluded terminally differentiated effector memory CD45RA+ cells. CDR3 length: 14 amino acids. The junction had 5 bases not matched to a gene; V was cut back by 3 bases and J by 5 bases. In germline, CDR1 is LNHDA, CDR2 SQIVND (reference sequence). Worth noting for this clone: Its specificity is not known. This same CDR3 is encoded by further DNA sequences in the sample.

Data came from immunoSEQ multiplex PCR; TCRdb stores just in-frame clones and leaves some out. Of about 700,000 clones listed, about 90% are singletons. The receptor comes from a man aged 25-45 years in good health. The rearrangement uses TRBV19 and TRBJ1-1; 8 nucleotides line up with TRBD1. The sequenced sample was naive CD8+ T cells sorted from blood. The CDR3 loop reads CASSIGQGVTEAFF. The DNA for the CDR3 is TGTGCCAGTAGTATCGGACAGGGAGTAACTGAAGCTTTCTTT.